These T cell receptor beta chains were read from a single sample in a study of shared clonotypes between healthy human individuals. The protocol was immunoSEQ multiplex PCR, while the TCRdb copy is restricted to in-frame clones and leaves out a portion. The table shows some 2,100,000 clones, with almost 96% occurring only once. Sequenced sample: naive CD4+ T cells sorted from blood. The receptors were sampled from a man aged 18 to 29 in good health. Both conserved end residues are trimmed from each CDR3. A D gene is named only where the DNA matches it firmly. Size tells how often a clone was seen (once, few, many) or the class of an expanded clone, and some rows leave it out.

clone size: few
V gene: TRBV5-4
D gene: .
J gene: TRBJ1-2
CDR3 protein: ASSQDGNYGYT

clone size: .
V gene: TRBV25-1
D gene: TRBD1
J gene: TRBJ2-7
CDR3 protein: ASSEWTGGGEQY

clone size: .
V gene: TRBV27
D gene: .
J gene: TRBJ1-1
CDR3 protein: ASWVRTNTEAF

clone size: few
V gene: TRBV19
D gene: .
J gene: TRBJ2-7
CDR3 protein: ASSTLPVYEQY

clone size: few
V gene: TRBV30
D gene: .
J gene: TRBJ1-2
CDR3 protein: ASQEGT

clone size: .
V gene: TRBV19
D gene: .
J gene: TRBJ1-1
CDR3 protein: ASTSGVFTEAF

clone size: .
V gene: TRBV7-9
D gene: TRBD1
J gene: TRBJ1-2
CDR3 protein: ASSLNLQGTYGYT

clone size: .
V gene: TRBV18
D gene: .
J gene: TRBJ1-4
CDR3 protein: ASSPTATNEKLF

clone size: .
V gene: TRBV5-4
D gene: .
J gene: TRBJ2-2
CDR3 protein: ASSSGLTASGGELF

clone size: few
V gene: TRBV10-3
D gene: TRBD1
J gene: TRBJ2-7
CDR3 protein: AISEPRTGLY

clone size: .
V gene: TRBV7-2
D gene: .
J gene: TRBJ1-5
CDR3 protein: ASNTPLGGYSNQPQH

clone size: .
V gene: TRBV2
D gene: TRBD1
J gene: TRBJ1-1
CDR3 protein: ASSGQGSTEAF

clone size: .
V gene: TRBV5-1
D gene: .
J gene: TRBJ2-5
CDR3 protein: ASSLWGPKETQY

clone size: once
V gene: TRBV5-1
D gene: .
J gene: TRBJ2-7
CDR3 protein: ASSLGGRSSYEQY

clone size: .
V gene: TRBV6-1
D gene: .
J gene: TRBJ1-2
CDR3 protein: ASSPLQVGYT

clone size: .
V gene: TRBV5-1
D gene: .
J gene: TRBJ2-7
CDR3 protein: ASSFEPSSNEQY

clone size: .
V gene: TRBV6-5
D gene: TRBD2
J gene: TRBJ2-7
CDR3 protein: ASTGTSFYEQY

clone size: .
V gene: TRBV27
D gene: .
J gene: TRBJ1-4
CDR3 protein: ASSLSPLRDEKLF

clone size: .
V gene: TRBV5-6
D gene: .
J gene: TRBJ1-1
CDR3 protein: ASSLDQRAGVF

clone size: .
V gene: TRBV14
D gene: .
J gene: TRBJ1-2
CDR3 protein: ASSPRQDFRLGGYT

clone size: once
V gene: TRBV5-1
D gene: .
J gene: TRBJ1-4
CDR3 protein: ASSPNQGTNEKLF

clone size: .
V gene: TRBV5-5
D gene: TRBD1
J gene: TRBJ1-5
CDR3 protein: ASSWSGGTGNQPQH

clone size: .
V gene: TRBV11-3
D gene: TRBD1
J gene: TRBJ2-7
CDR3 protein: ASKLQGAFEQY

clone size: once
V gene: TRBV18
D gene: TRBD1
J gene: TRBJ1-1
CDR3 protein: ASSPRASGTGNTEAF

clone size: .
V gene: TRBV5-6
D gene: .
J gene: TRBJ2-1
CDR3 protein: ASSLWGSGRPSYNEQF

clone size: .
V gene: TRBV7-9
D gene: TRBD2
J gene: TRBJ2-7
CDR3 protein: ASSSGTSGRVSSYEQY

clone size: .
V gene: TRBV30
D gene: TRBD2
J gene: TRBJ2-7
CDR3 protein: AWSVQHLAGVGEQY

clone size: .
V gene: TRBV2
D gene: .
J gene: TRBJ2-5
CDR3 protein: ASSEWTPGRGETQY

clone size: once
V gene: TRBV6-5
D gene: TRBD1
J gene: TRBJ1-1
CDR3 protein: ASSPHRGTSTEAF